One T cell receptor (beta chain) is described in this entry. The antigen is unknown. These data belong to a study of cytomegalovirus exposure and HLA in healthy donors. Study observations and caveats: Upon later analysis, HLA-associated TCR beta chains proved more clonally expanded than other, equally common chains.

PCR primers comprised 60 Vbeta and 13 Jbeta primers. Assay: immunoSEQ multiplex PCR; the TCRdb copy retains only in-frame clones and omits some. This sample's table reports 130,000 to 150,000 clones. The V gene lost 8 bases and the J gene lost 0 bases, with 19 bases spanning the gap. This CDR3 is built from 17 residues. In germline, CDR1 is MDHEN, CDR2 SYDVKM. The chain uses TRBV28 and TRBJ1-4; D is uncertain. This receptor was obtained from a man aged 35 to 55 in good health and CMV-seronegative. Sequenced: PBMCs. CDR3 amino acids: CASSLISIDSTNEKLFF. CDR3 bases: TGTGCCAGCTCTTTGATTTCTATAGATTCAACTAATGAAAAACTGTTTTTT.